This T cell receptor (beta chain) was identified during a study of T cell responses to AZD1222 COVID-19 vaccine. Findings and limits, study-wide: Dominant at 160-218 and 743-854, vaccine-associated CD4 TCRs also spanned spike. Spike-specific TCR breadth and depth went up after people got two AZD1222 doses. Unmutated variant regions are reportedly the target of nearly half of TCRs that are spike-specific. Baseline seropositivity occurred in only a handful of AZD1222 recipients.

Generated by immunoSEQ multiplex PCR, the TCRdb table keeps only in-frame clones and is missing some. This table holds 200,000 or so clones, roughly 90% found once. Germline CDR1 reads SGHVS; CDR2 reads FQNEAQ. V was shortened by 2 bases and J by 1 base, with 5 bases between the two germline ends. This CDR3 contains 13 residues. Of note for this clone: Antigen specificity is unknown.

The source is an adult in good health. Source: peripheral blood, taken on day 0 of AZD1222 vaccination. The chain couples TRBV7-8 to TRBJ1-1; D gene uncertain. CDR3 DNA sequence: TGTGCCAGCAGCTTATTCGGGAACACTGAAGCTTTCTTT. Translating it yields CASSLFGNTEAFF.